This TCR beta chain was profiled in a study of T cells in localized non-small cell lung cancer. Study conclusions and caveats: Heterogeneity stays possible, as sequencing covered only one tumor region. Prolonged overall survival went with higher T cell density in the blood.

The uninvolved lung lay at least 2 cm from the tumor margin and lacked atypia. As for this clone: What it recognizes is unknown.

The CDR3 contains 14 residues. The germline V gene has CDR1 SQVTM and CDR2 ANQGSEA. V was clipped by 3 bases and J by 1 base; unmatched bases: 3. The protocol was immunoSEQ multiplex PCR, while the TCRdb copy is restricted to in-frame clones and leaves out a portion. The table has 3,500 to 4,000 clones, 25% to 35% seen once; the top ten hold 6% to 9%. Specimen: normal lung tissue next to the tumor, collected before any cancer treatment. This sequence was found in a woman aged 40 to 75 with stage I lung adenocarcinoma. The V gene is TRBV29-1, the J gene TRBJ2-7; 10 bases map to TRBD1. For the CDR3, the DNA is TGCAGCGTTGATGGACAGGGGGGATCCTACGAGCAGTACTTC. This codes for CSVDGQGGSYEQYF.